The present entry profiles one T cell receptor beta chain with its context. Noted time point: pretreatment peripheral blood. These data belong to a study of PD-L1 blockade in urothelial cancer. The CDR3 runs to 15 residues. Germline values: CDR1 SGHNT, CDR2 YYREEE (reference sequence). V was pared by 2 bases and J by 7 bases, with 13 bases between. Spike-ins of synthetic TCR analog templates went into each PCR. Method: immunoSEQ multiplex PCR; TCRdb's copy keeps in-frame clones and lacks some. The repertoire holds approximately 55,000 clones, with 86% as singletons. The V gene is TRBV5-4, the J gene TRBJ1-6; D remains ambiguous. This specimen consisted of PBMCs, obtained around atezolizumab (anti-PD-L1) treatment. The TCR was taken from a man between 60 and 75 years old with urothelial cancer. CDR3 protein: CASSLNQGRNSPLHF. The DNA for the CDR3 is TGTGCCAGCAGCTTAAATCAAGGGAGGAATTCACCCCTCCACTTT.